This T cell receptor (beta chain) was observed in a study of T cell changes during pregnancy in multiple sclerosis. The data were produced by immunoSEQ multiplex PCR, yet TCRdb's version contains in-frame clones alone and is incomplete. The table has 55,000 to 70,000 clones, roughly 87% seen once. Germline V gene data show CDR1 as SGDLS and CDR2 as YYNGEE. V was shortened by 1 base and J by 6 bases, with 20 bases between the two germline ends. This CDR3 region has 17 residues. Sequenced material: peripheral blood, taken in the first trimester of pregnancy. The rearrangement uses TRBV9 and TRBJ2-1, with D perhaps matching TRBD1 (6 bases). The TCR sequence derives from a female donor with multiple sclerosis, enrolled in a pregnancy study. The CDR3 sequence is CASSVRTRGQISNEQFF. The CDR3 DNA reads TGTGCCAGCAGCGTACGGACGAGAGGACAGATTAGCAATGAGCAGTTCTTC.